These T cell receptor beta chains were read from a single sample in a study of T-cell memory formation after mild COVID-19. TCRdb itself ran the 5' RACE reads through MiXCR, one entry per CDR3 protein. In the table there are about 150,000 distinct CDR3 sequences, 30% to 35% of which are singletons. The material sequenced was PBMCs or a T cell subset sorted from them (not recorded which). These receptor sequences come from an adult woman who had mild COVID-19 (a few samples of this study predate the infection). Cell type and time point are not known. Each CDR3 is given with its conserved first and last residue. Only some rows state a clone size, as once, few, many or a class for expanded clones.

v_call	j_call	clone_size	cdr3_aa
TRBV12-3/TRBV12-4	TRBJ2-6	few	CASRQSSGANVLTF
TRBV6-1	TRBJ1-5	.	CASRDGAYGIYSPQHF
TRBV24-1	TRBJ1-2	.	CAARQGELGGYTF
TRBV18	TRBJ2-7	.	CASSPGTASYEQYF
TRBV7-3	TRBJ2-1	.	CASSSKGGGGNNEQFF
TRBV7-9	TRBJ2-7	.	CASSLGRNAVYEQYF
TRBV7-6	TRBJ2-7	few	CASSLGSRGASAYEQYF
TRBV7-2	TRBJ2-1	.	CASSDTDEQFF
TRBV18	TRBJ2-3	.	CASSPPFGNNRRDTQYF
TRBV7-2	TRBJ2-7	.	CASSFVLHLPGYEQYF
TRBV9	TRBJ2-3	.	CASGGHVTDTQYF
TRBV10-1	TRBJ2-7	.	CASRVDTNQNYEQYF
TRBV20-1	TRBJ1-1	few	CSAPIDRPMNTEAFF
TRBV9	TRBJ1-3	.	CASSVEVVAGRSGNTIYF
TRBV10-3	TRBJ1-1	.	CAISDSLNTEAFF